The next 11 T cell receptor beta chains were all read from a single sample in a study of cytomegalovirus exposure and HLA in healthy donors. 13 Jbeta primers and 60 Vbeta primers were used for the PCR. This table comes from immunoSEQ multiplex PCR, and its TCRdb copy is limited to in-frame clones, with some not included. Of roughly 150,000 clones listed, around 75% are singletons. Sequenced: PBMCs. These receptors came from a female donor in good health and CMV-seronegative.

The CDR3 DNA reads as TGTGCCAGCACCTCCCGCGGGATTTATGGCTACACCTTC. Translating it yields CASTSRGIYGYTF. The J gene is TRBJ1-2, the V gene TRBV2; no firm D call. In germline, CDR1 is SNHLY, CDR2 FYNNEI. V was trimmed by 7 bases and J by 5 bases, leaving 14 bases between them. The CDR3 contains 13 residues.

The chain is built from TRBV7-2 and TRBJ1-3; D call uncertain. Trimming stripped 11 bases from V and 4 bases from J, with 9 bases between. Looked up from germline, CDR1 is SGHTA and CDR2 is FQGNSA. The CDR3 is 11 residues long. This chain's CDR3 is CALLRGNTIYF. In DNA form, the CDR3 reads TGTGCCCTCCTGCGGGGAAACACCATATATTTT. Together with reference TRBV7-2 and TRBJ1-3, the CDR3 gives the full variable domain: GAGVSQSPSNKVTEKGKDVELRCDPISGHTALYWYRQSLGQGLEFLIYFQGNSAPDKSGLPSDRFSAERTGGSVSTLTIQRTQQEDSAVYLCALLRGNTIYFGEGSWLTVV.

This clone has a single count. The chain links TRBV25-1 to TRBJ1-1; TRBD1 aligns across 11 bases. The CDR3 runs 17 residues. With 0 bases clipped from V and 3 bases from J, the junction kept 6 bases outside the gene matches. Germline assignment: CDR1 MGHDK and CDR2 SYGVNS. The CDR3 here is CASSEYGLDRGHTEAFF. The DNA for the CDR3 is TGTGCCAGCAGTGAATATGGTCTGGACAGGGGGCACACTGAAGCTTTCTTT.

This clone was detected a few times. The chain couples TRBV28 to TRBJ2-7; 7 positions agree with TRBD1. Germline V gene data show CDR1 as MDHEN and CDR2 as SYDVKM. The CDR3 runs to 15 residues. V was clipped by 4 bases and J by 5 bases; unmatched bases: 11. The CDR3 DNA is TGTGCCAGCAGTTCCCACAGGGGTTTGGGGCACGAGCAGTACTTC. Encoded protein: CASSSHRGLGHEQYF.

CDR3 coding DNA: TGTGCCAGCAGCTTAAATCTAGTAAACACCATATATTTT. Amino acid sequence: CASSLNLVNTIYF. J is TRBJ1-3 and V is TRBV7-8; D gene uncertain. Germline CDR1 SGHVS, CDR2 FQNEAQ. Trimming cost V 2 bases and J 6 bases, with 8 bases left between them. This CDR3 spans 13 amino acids.

This chain uses TRBV4-3 with TRBJ2-7; 9 bases align to TRBD1. Trimming took 0 bases from V and 8 from J; bases not matched to a gene: 8. Germline V gene sequence: CDR1 LGHNA, CDR2 YSLEER. The CDR3 loop spans 15 amino acids. This CDR3 reads CASSQDRGTGWKQYF. The DNA of the CDR3 is TGCGCCAGCAGCCAAGATCGGGGGACAGGGTGGAAGCAGTACTTC.

This clone was seen a few times. The rearrangement joins TRBV11-2 to TRBJ2-3; 12 bases are shared with TRBD2. The trim removed 6 bases at V and 8 bases at J, leaving 6 bases unmatched. Per the germline V gene, CDR1 is SGHAT and CDR2 is FQNNGV. This CDR3 region has 14 residues. This chain's CDR3 is CASRRLAGVATQYF. The CDR3 coding sequence is TGTGCCAGCAGGCGACTAGCGGGAGTTGCTACGCAGTATTTT.

Only a few counts were recorded for this clone. The chain is built from TRBV7-3 and TRBJ2-7, with TRBD2 identical over 7 bases. This CDR3 is built from 15 residues. Trimming removed 2 bases from V and 4 bases from J; junction bases left unmatched: 8. Looked up from germline, CDR1 is SGHTA and CDR2 is FQGTGA. As DNA, the CDR3 is TGTGCCAGCAGCTTAGGGGCGGGGGTAGGGTACGAGCAGTACTTC. It translates to CASSLGAGVGYEQYF.

This rearrangement joins TRBV27 to TRBJ2-1; possibly TRBD1 for D (6 bases). CDR1 is MNHEY and CDR2 is SMNVEV in the germline V gene (reference sequence). The V end lost 2 bases, the J end lost 7 bases, and 15 bases lay between the germline ends. The CDR3 length is 15 residues. CDR3 bases: TGTGCCAGCAGTTTAAGGGGATTACAGGGAAATGAGCAGTTCTTC. Translation gives CASSLRGLQGNEQFF.

This clone was detected a few times. The gene calls are TRBV29-1 and TRBJ2-7; 11 bases agree with TRBD1. Germline assignment: CDR1 SQVTM and CDR2 ANQGSEA. V lost 7 bases and J lost 2; bases outside the gene matches: 10. The CDR3 extends over 15 amino acids. The CDR3: CSARGTGGFTYEQYF. Written as DNA, the CDR3 is TGCAGCGCCCGAGGGACAGGGGGATTCACCTACGAGCAGTACTTC.

On this clone itself: This same CDR3 is encoded by further DNA sequences in the sample. The J gene is TRBJ2-4, the V gene TRBV7-9, with D possibly matching TRBD2 (5 bases). Per germline, CDR1 SEHNR and CDR2 FQNEAQ (reference sequence). The germline V and J ends were trimmed by 5 bases and 4 bases, with 21 bases remaining between them. The CDR3 is made up of 17 amino acids. The CDR3 DNA is TGTGCCAGCAGCCCAAACCCCTCGGGGATAGCTAAAAACATTCAGTACTTC. Its protein product is CASSPNPSGIAKNIQYF.